The 5 T cell receptor beta chains in this list originate from one sample, sequenced in a study of early T cells in non-severe SARS-CoV-2 infection. TCRdb used MiXCR to reprocess the 5' RACE reads, holding one entry per CDR3 protein. In the table there are around 67,000 distinct CDR3 sequences, 10% to 15% of which are singletons. The sequenced sample was whole blood. The source of these receptors is an adult who was a healthcare worker with PCR-confirmed SARS-CoV-2 infection or an uninfected control (not recorded which).

This clonotype was seen ten or more times. V and J are TRBV5-4 and TRBJ2-3, with a weak D call TRBD2 (7 bases). The CDR3 is made up of 15 amino acids. The germline gives CDR1 SGHNT, CDR2 YYREEE (reference sequence). Trimming removed 3 bases at V and 5 bases at J, with 16 bases between. CDR3 region: CASSSRGGGGDTQYF. CDR3 sequence (DNA): TGTGCCAGCAGCTCAAGGGGGGGCGGTGGAGATACGCAGTATTTT.

This chain links TRBV7-8 with TRBJ2-7; D perhaps matches TRBD2 (6 bases). The CDR3 sequence is 16 residues long. The V and J ends lost 4 bases and 4 bases respectively, with 20 bases between them. Germline V gene lookup returns CDR1 SGHVS and CDR2 FQNEAQ. The CDR3 nucleotides read TGTGCCAGCAGCTCCCCCTATCGAGGACGGGAGTACGAGCAGTACTTC. It encodes CASSSPYRGREYEQYF.

The chain recombines TRBV20-1 with TRBJ2-3; D call uncertain. Trimming pared 5 bases from V and 1 base from J, leaving 10 bases between. Germline V gives CDR1 DFQATT, CDR2 SNEGSKA (reference sequence). The CDR3 spans 13 residues. CDR3 in DNA: TGCAGTGCTCTCCCCACGGGCACAGATACGCAGTATTTT. Translated: CSALPTGTDTQYF.

The chain uses TRBV7-2 and TRBJ2-1, with 10 positions matching TRBD2. The CDR3 loop spans 14 amino acids. CDR1 is SGHTA, CDR2 FQGNSA, per germline. Germline trimming cut 8 bases from V and 9 bases from J; bases unmatched to any gene: 10. The CDR3, as DNA: TGTGCCAGCCAACGGAGCGGGAGGGCCGTTGAGCAGTTCTTC. It is translated as CASQRSGRAVEQFF.

The chain is built from TRBV15 and TRBJ2-1; D is unresolved. Germline V lookup: CDR1 LNHNV, CDR2 YYDKDF (reference sequence). V was shortened by 0 bases and J by 6 bases, with 12 bases between the two germline ends. There are 15 residues in the CDR3. CDR3: CATSRDVDAVNEQFF. CDR3 in DNA: TGTGCCACCAGCAGAGACGTGGACGCTGTCAATGAGCAGTTCTTC.